The next 13 T cell receptor beta chains were all read from a single sample in a study of control samples from healthy donors and cancer patients. Some clones are missing from TCRdb's copy, which holds only in-frame ones; the method was immunoSEQ multiplex PCR. The data show 250,000 to 300,000 clones, over 75% seen once. The specimen sequenced was PBMCs. Receptors originate from a woman aged 60-75 years with lung cancer.

V is TRBV5-1 and J is TRBJ1-3; TRBD1 agrees at 8 bases. The CDR3 spans 16 residues. Germline V lookup: CDR1 SGHRS, CDR2 YFSETQ. V shed 2 bases and J 1 base; nucleotides not matched to a gene: 5. CDR3 residues: CASSFQGASSGNTIYF. CDR3 in DNA: TGCGCCAGCAGCTTCCAGGGGGCGAGTTCTGGAAACACCATATATTTT.

The V and J genes are TRBV12-5 and TRBJ1-5; D call uncertain. The V gene lost 1 base and the J gene lost 3 bases, with 10 bases spanning the gap. The CDR3 length is 15 residues. Germline V lookup: CDR1 LGHNT, CDR2 FRNRAP. CDR3 bases: TGTGCTAGTGGTTTGGGCCGAGTAGACAATCAGCCCCAGCATTTT. As protein: CASGLGRVDNQPQHF.

This clone was seen once. This chain uses TRBV7-9 with TRBJ2-3, with D unresolved. Trimming stripped 2 bases from V and 4 bases from J, with 4 bases between. CDR3 length equals 12 residues. Germline V lookup: CDR1 SEHNR, CDR2 FQNEAQ (reference sequence). Here the CDR3 DNA reads TGTGCCAGCAGCTTAATCTCAGATACGCAGTATTTT. Translating it yields CASSLISDTQYF.

The J gene is TRBJ2-1, the V gene TRBV5-1; TRBD1 is a possible D gene (6 bases). V was shortened by 3 bases and J by 6 bases, with 16 bases between the two germline ends. CDR1 and CDR2 from the germline V gene are SGHRS and YFSETQ. The CDR3 contains 15 residues. The DNA for the CDR3 is TGCGCCAGCAGCTGGGCACAGGGAAATGGCAATGAGCAGTTCTTC. It translates to CASSWAQGNGNEQFF.

Only one count was recorded for this clone. V is TRBV5-1 and J is TRBJ2-7; D is undetermined. Germline loops: CDR1 SGHRS, CDR2 YFSETQ. V lost 7 bases, J lost 1 base, and 12 bases lay in between. This CDR3 spans 13 amino acids. The CDR3 region has the DNA TGCGCCAGCTATCCGCCAGATTCCTACGAGCAGTACTTC. This gives the protein CASYPPDSYEQYF.

The V and J genes are TRBV5-1 and TRBJ2-1; D is possibly TRBD2 (6 bases). This CDR3 region has 15 residues. The germline V gene has CDR1 SGHRS and CDR2 YFSETQ. The ends were cut back, 0 bases at V and 1 base at J, with 8 bases in the middle. The CDR3 DNA reads TGCGCCAGCAGCTTGGGAGCGGGTTCCTACAATGAGCAGTTCTTC. It specifies CASSLGAGSYNEQFF.

The chain recombines TRBV7-9 with TRBJ2-1; D call uncertain. CDR1 is SEHNR, CDR2 FQNEAQ, per germline (reference sequence). There are 11 residues in the CDR3. V lost 7 bases to trimming and J lost 9 bases, with 10 bases between them. The CDR3 is CASTAVGEQFF. CDR3 sequence (DNA): TGTGCCAGCACCGCAGTGGGTGAGCAGTTCTTC.

The CDR3 sequence is CASSLHSNYGYTF. DNA of the CDR3: TGTGCCAGCTCTCTCCACTCCAACTATGGCTACACCTTC. V and J are TRBV6-5 and TRBJ1-2; D gene uncertain. The CDR3 is 13 residues long. Trimming shortened V by 8 bases and J by 2 bases, and 12 bases separated the two germline ends. Germline V gives CDR1 MNHEY, CDR2 SVGAGI.

The chain recombines TRBV7-2 with TRBJ1-1; D remains unclear. The V and J ends lost 2 bases and 5 bases respectively, with 9 bases between them. Germline V gene sequence: CDR1 SGHTA, CDR2 FQGNSA. The CDR3 extends over 13 amino acids. The CDR3 sequence is CASSLMSETEAFF. CDR3 nucleotides: TGTGCCAGCAGCTTAATGTCAGAAACTGAAGCTTTCTTT. Together with reference TRBV7-2 and TRBJ1-1, the CDR3 gives the full variable domain: GAGVSQSPSNKVTEKGKDVELRCDPISGHTALYWYRQSLGQGLEFLIYFQGNSAPDKSGLPSDRFSAERTGGSVSTLTIQRTQQEDSAVYLCASSLMSETEAFFGQGTRLTVV.

This chain connects TRBV3-1 (or the pseudogene TRBV3-2) to TRBJ1-1; 8 bases fit TRBD1. The CDR3 is 14 residues long. Trimming removed 1 base from V and 6 bases from J; junction bases left unmatched: 4. Germline CDR1 and CDR2: LGHDT and YNNKEL (reference sequence). CDR3 sequence reads: CASSQVRTGSEAFF. DNA of the CDR3: TGTGCCAGCAGCCAAGTAAGGACAGGGTCTGAAGCTTTCTTT.

This clone was observed many times. The chain employs TRBV20-1 and TRBJ1-5, with 7 bases that match TRBD1. CDR1 is DFQATT, CDR2 SNEGSKA, per germline (reference sequence). The junction had 10 bases not matched to a gene; V was cut back by 3 bases and J by 5 bases. This CDR3 has 15 amino acids. In DNA form, the CDR3 reads TGCAGTGCTAGTCCGACCCAGGGGGAGCATCAGCCCCAGCATTTT. Residues: CSASPTQGEHQPQHF.

This clone appeared a few times. The chain joins TRBV7-9 to TRBJ2-1; D may match TRBD1 or TRBD2 (6 bases each). V lost 5 bases to trimming and J lost 9 bases, with 20 bases between them. The V gene's germline CDR1 is SEHNR and CDR2 FQNEAQ (reference sequence). The CDR3 consists of 15 residues. Here the CDR3 reads CASSHSRDGGTEQFF. As DNA, the CDR3 is TGTGCCAGCAGCCACTCCAGAGACGGGGGCACTGAGCAGTTCTTC.

J is TRBJ2-5 and V is TRBV2; no definite D call. Germline values: CDR1 SNHLY, CDR2 FYNNEI. Trimming cost V 2 bases and J 5 bases, with 12 bases left between them. This CDR3 has 14 amino acids. The CDR3 DNA is TGTGCCAGCAGTGAACTCCTACCCTCGGAGACCCAGTACTTC. Translation: CASSELLPSETQYF.